The clone carrying this T cell receptor (beta chain) came up many times. CDR3 length: 13 amino acids. In germline, CDR1 is SGHRS, CDR2 YFSETQ. V lost 1 base, J lost 8 bases, and 2 bases stayed unmatched. The authors ran the assay at deep level. Input per replicate PCR of unsorted PBMC was around 0.3 ug DNA, corresponding to approximately 30,000 T cell genomes. Profiling relied on immunoSEQ multiplex PCR, and the TCRdb table lists in-frame clones only, not all of them. This sample has 500,000 to 650,000 clones, with roughly 79% found just once. This record comes from a study of shared clonotypes between healthy human individuals.

J is TRBJ2-1 and V is TRBV5-1; 8 nucleotides align to TRBD2. Sequencing input: PBMCs. This clonotype was sampled from a woman in her 40s in good health. Some clones in this sample may be carry-over from other donors' samples. CDR3 sequence reads: CASSLIGGDEQFF. The CDR3 DNA sequence: TGCGCCAGCAGCTTGATCGGGGGGGATGAGCAGTTCTTC.